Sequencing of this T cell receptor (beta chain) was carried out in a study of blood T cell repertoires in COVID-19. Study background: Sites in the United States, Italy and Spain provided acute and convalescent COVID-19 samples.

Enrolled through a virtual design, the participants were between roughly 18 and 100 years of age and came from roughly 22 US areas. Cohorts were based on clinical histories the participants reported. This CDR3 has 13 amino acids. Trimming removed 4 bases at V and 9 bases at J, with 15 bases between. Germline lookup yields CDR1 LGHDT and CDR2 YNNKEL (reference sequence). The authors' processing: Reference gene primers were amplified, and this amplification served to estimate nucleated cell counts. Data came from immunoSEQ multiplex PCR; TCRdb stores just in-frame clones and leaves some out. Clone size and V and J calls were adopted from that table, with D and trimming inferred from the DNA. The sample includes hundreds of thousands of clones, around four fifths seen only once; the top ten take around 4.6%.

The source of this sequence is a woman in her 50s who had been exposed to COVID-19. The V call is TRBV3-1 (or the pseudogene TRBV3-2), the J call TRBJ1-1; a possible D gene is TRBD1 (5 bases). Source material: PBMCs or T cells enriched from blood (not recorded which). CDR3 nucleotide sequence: TGTGCCAGCAGCCGCATCCCGGGGGATAAAGCTTTCTTT. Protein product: CASSRIPGDKAFF.